Described below is a single T cell receptor beta chain sequence and its context. Germline assignment: CDR1 SGHNT and CDR2 YYREEE (reference sequence). Trimming pared 5 bases from V and 3 bases from J, leaving 16 bases between. The CDR3 length is 15 residues. Here immunoSEQ multiplex PCR was the method, and the copy in TCRdb shows in-frame clones only, minus some. The table records tens of thousands of clones, 65% to 70% of them present only once. The data belong to a study of blood T cell repertoires in COVID-19. Overall study context: PBMCs, B-cell-depleted T cells, or T cells were the source of the cDNA or gDNA that made up the material.

The chain links TRBV5-4 to TRBJ2-3; D might be TRBD2 (5 bases). Sequenced: peripheral blood. This receptor was identified in a human donor in a cohort sampled during active COVID-19. The CDR3 nucleotides read TGTGCCAGCAGGCCCGAGTCAGCGGCGACAGATACGCAGTATTTT. Translation gives CASRPESAATDTQYF.